This TCR beta chain was recorded in a study of blood T cell repertoires in COVID-19. For the study at large: T cells, B-cell-depleted T cells, or PBMCs supplied cDNA or gDNA.

In the authors' workflow: By means of reference gene primer amplification, nucleated cell counts were estimated. Sequencing used immunoSEQ multiplex PCR; TCRdb keeps in-frame clones, though not all of them. That table supplies the V and J calls and clone size; D and trimming were determined from the DNA. The table shows approximately 110,000 clones, with around 84% occurring only once. V lost 0 bases to trimming and J lost 4 bases, with 4 bases between them. This CDR3 is 13 amino acids long. The germline gives CDR1 LGHNA, CDR2 YSLEER. This clone was detected only a few times. Sequenced sample: peripheral blood. The TCR comes from a man between 40 and 49 years old with acute or convalescent COVID-19. The gene calls are TRBV4-3 and TRBJ1-3, with no clear D. As DNA, the CDR3 is TGCGCCAGCAGCCAAGAGCAGGGAAACACCATATATTTT. It translates to CASSQEQGNTIYF.